This entry features one TCR beta chain sequence. What it binds is unknown. Other DNA sequences in this sample translate to the same CDR3. This record comes from a study of shared clonotypes between healthy human individuals. The CDR3 is 12 amino acids. The ends were cut back, 6 bases at V and 4 bases at J, with 10 bases in the middle. Germline V gene sequence: CDR1 SEHNR, CDR2 FQNEAQ (reference sequence). The naive CD8 subset, CD45RO-negative cells positively selected for CCR7, excluded terminally differentiated effector memory CD45RA+ cells. Each cell subset's genomic DNA was divided evenly among several immunoSEQ plates. Original methodology: Filtering of immunoSEQ junctional sequences could not match full-length read filtering. The method was immunoSEQ multiplex PCR; TCRdb's version includes in-frame clones alone and lacks a portion of them. That table supplies the V and J calls and clone size; D and trimming were determined from the DNA. Here the sample spans around 1,900,000 clones, about 94% being singletons.

Findings and caveats of the study: Generation probabilities of non-shared clonotypes were lower (relative to those shared by all four donors).

The sample comprised naive CD8+ T cells from PBMCs. The chain links TRBV7-9 to TRBJ2-7, with D possibly matching TRBD1 (7 bases). This receptor was obtained from a man between 18 and 29 years old in good health. Some clones in this sample may be carry-over from other donors' samples. This CDR3 reads CASSQGGYEQYF. In nucleotides, the CDR3 is TGTGCCAGCAGTCAGGGGGGTTACGAGCAGTACTTC.